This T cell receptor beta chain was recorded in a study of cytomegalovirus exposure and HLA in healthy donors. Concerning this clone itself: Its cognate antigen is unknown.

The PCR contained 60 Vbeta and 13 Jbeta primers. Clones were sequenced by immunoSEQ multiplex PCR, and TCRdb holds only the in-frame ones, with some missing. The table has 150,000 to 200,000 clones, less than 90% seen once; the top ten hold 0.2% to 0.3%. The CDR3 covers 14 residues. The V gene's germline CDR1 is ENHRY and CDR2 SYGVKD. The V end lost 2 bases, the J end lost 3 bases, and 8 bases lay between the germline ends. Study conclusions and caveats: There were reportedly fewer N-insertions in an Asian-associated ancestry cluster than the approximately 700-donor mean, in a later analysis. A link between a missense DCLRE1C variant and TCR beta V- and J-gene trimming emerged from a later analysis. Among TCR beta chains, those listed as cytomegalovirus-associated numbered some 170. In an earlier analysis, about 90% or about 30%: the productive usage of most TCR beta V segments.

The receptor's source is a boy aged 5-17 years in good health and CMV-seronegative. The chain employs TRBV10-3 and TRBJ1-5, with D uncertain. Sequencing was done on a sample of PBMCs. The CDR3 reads CAISETSVNQPQHF. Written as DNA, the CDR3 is TGTGCCATCAGTGAGACCTCGGTCAATCAGCCCCAGCATTTT.